Each of the 10 T cell receptor beta chains below was sequenced from the same sample in a study of T cell responses to AZD1222 COVID-19 vaccine. Produced via immunoSEQ multiplex PCR; TCRdb's table is partial and in-frame only. The data contain more than 150,000 clones, roughly 93% of them singletons. The sample here was peripheral blood, taken on day 0 of AZD1222 vaccination. These receptors were taken from an adult in good health.

This chain joins TRBV28 and TRBJ2-7, with 8 bases fitting TRBD1. The germline CDR1 and CDR2 sequences are MDHEN and SYDVKM. The V segment lost 5 bases and the J segment 0 bases; nucleotides outside the gene matches: 9. CDR3 size: 16 residues. The DNA for the CDR3 is TGTGCCAGCAGTACCCGACAGGGGCCGAGCTCCTACGAGCAGTACTTC. Translation gives CASSTRQGPSSYEQYF.

V is TRBV24-1 and J is TRBJ2-5; 13 nucleotides line up with TRBD2. Germline V lookup: CDR1 KGHDR, CDR2 SFDVKD. V dropped 4 bases and J dropped 7; count of bases not matched to a gene: 5. The CDR3 covers 15 residues. DNA for the CDR3: TGTGCCACCAGTGACCATGGACTAGCGGGAGTGACCCAGTACTTC. Translating gives CATSDHGLAGVTQYF.

The V call is TRBV5-4, the J call TRBJ2-3; TRBD2 aligns across 12 bases. CDR3 length: 15 amino acids. Per the germline V gene, CDR1 is SGHNT and CDR2 is YYREEE (reference sequence). V dropped 4 bases and J dropped 6; count of bases not matched to a gene: 6. CDR3 sequence (DNA): TGTGCCAGCAGCCAGACTAGCGGGAGTCGTGATACGCAGTATTTT. This sequence encodes CASSQTSGSRDTQYF. Looking up the rest from reference TRBV5-4 and TRBJ2-3 gives the full variable domain: ETGVTQSPTHLIKTRGQQVTLRCSSQSGHNTVSWYQQALGQGPQFIFQYYREEENGRGNFPPRFSGLQFPNYSSELNVNALELDDSALYLCASSQTSGSRDTQYFGPGTRLTVL.

V is TRBV15 and J is TRBJ2-4; 11 bases align to TRBD2. Looked up from germline, CDR1 is LNHNV and CDR2 is YYDKDF (reference sequence). After removal of 1 base from V and 9 bases from J, the junction contained 2 bases not matched to a gene. This CDR3 is built from 14 residues. The CDR3 sequence is CATSRASGRPIQYF. The CDR3 coding sequence is TGTGCCACCAGCAGAGCTAGCGGGAGGCCCATTCAGTACTTC.

Notes on this clone: The junction departs from germline at one end; a sequencing error may be responsible. The genes are TRBV2 and TRBJ2-7, with 8 bases identical to TRBD2. The CDR3 has 13 residues. Germline CDR1 SNHLY, CDR2 FYNNEI. CDR3 sequence reads: CASSPTGVAGLDF. DNA for the CDR3: TGTGCCAGCAGTCCGACAGGAGTAGCGGGATTGGACTTC.

The J gene is TRBJ1-6, the V gene TRBV5-6; TRBD1 agrees at 11 bases. CDR1 and CDR2 (germline): SGHDT, YYEEEE. V shed 4 bases, J shed 7 bases, and the junction held 1 base outside the gene matches. This CDR3 contains 14 residues. CDR3 protein: CASSGTGGNSPLHF. The CDR3 region has the DNA TGTGCCAGCAGCGGGACAGGGGGGAATTCACCCCTCCACTTT.

This clone was recorded only once. V usage is TRBV5-1 and J usage is TRBJ2-7; D may correspond to TRBD1 or TRBD2 (5 bases each). The CDR3 contains 15 residues. Trimming left V 5 bases short and J 1 base short, with 16 bases between. Per the germline V gene, CDR1 is SGHRS and CDR2 is YFSETQ. CDR3 DNA: TGCGCCAGCAGTCCCACCCGGGACCGGTCCTACGAGCAGTACTTC. Its translation is CASSPTRDRSYEQYF. Supplemented by reference TRBV5-1 and TRBJ2-7, the full variable domain reads KAGVTQTPRYLIKTRGQQVTLSCSPISGHRSVSWYQQTPGQGLQFLFEYFSETQRNKGNFPGRFSGRQFSNSRSEMNVSTLELGDSALYLCASSPTRDRSYEQYFGPGTRLTVT.

J is TRBJ1-2 and V is TRBV7-2, with TRBD1 matching 10 bases. CDR1 and CDR2 (germline): SGHTA, FQGNSA. The CDR3 extends over 18 amino acids. V was clipped by 5 bases and J by 0 bases; unmatched bases: 12. CDR3 residues: CASSPLGTGDVTNYGYTF. The CDR3 nucleotides are TGTGCCAGCAGCCCGCTCGGGACAGGGGACGTTACTAACTATGGCTACACCTTC. The variable domain in full, completed from reference TRBV7-2 and TRBJ1-2, reads GAGVSQSPSNKVTEKGKDVELRCDPISGHTALYWYRQSLGQGLEFLIYFQGNSAPDKSGLPSDRFSAERTGGSVSTLTIQRTQQEDSAVYLCASSPLGTGDVTNYGYTFGSGTRLTVV.

The chain combines TRBV19 with TRBJ2-3; TRBD2 aligns across 11 bases. The length of the CDR3 is 19 residues. With 4 bases clipped from V and 2 bases from J, the junction kept 14 bases outside the gene matches. The germline V gene has CDR1 LNHDA and CDR2 SQIVND (reference sequence). CDR3: CASSSPWRLAGGDTDTQYF. The DNA for the CDR3 is TGTGCCAGTAGTAGCCCTTGGAGGCTAGCGGGAGGAGACACAGATACGCAGTATTTT.

CDR3 loop: CASSYTRDRASYGYTF. The CDR3, as DNA: TGTGCCAGCAGTTACACCCGGGACAGGGCGTCATATGGCTACACCTTC. This chain links TRBV6-2 or TRBV6-3 with TRBJ1-2; 9 nucleotides match TRBD1. J was trimmed by 5 bases and V by 2 bases; bases with no gene match: 9. Germline assignment: CDR1 MNHEY and CDR2 SVGEGT. The CDR3 has 16 residues.